These 9 T cell receptor beta chains came from one sample sequenced in a study of graft-versus-host responses after intestinal transplantation. Which antigens these TCRs recognize remains unknown. The protocol was immunoSEQ multiplex PCR, while the TCRdb copy is restricted to in-frame clones and leaves out a portion. This table holds about 31,000 clones, around 85% found once. The sequencing here drew on unstimulated CD8+ T cells sorted from spleen or lymph node cells, taken before intestinal transplant. All receptors derive from a human donor who received an intestinal transplant.

The chain couples TRBV7-6 to TRBJ2-5; no reliable D call. The CDR3 is 12 residues long. The V and J ends lost 4 bases and 5 bases respectively, with 8 bases between them. In germline, CDR1 is SGHVS, CDR2 FNYEAQ. CDR3 sequence reads: CASSSRWETQYF. CDR3 DNA sequence: TGTGCCAGCAGCTCGCGGTGGGAGACCCAGTACTTC.

V usage is TRBV6-5 and J usage is TRBJ1-2; 7 nucleotides match TRBD1. This CDR3 is 14 amino acids long. V trimming: 2 bases; J trimming: 8 bases; junction bases outside the gene matches: 8. Germline V gene lookup returns CDR1 MNHEY and CDR2 SVGAGI. This CDR3 is CASSYMDRHWGYTF. CDR3 sequence (DNA): TGTGCCAGCAGTTACATGGACAGGCACTGGGGCTACACCTTC.

V and J are TRBV5-6 and TRBJ2-1; 9 bases fit TRBD2. With 0 bases clipped from V and 7 bases from J, the junction kept 5 bases outside the gene matches. Germline values: CDR1 SGHDT, CDR2 YYEEEE. The CDR3 loop spans 15 amino acids. The CDR3 nucleotides are TGTGCCAGCAGCTTGGCTTGGCTAGCGGGAAATGAGCAGTTCTTC. It translates to CASSLAWLAGNEQFF.

The rearrangement uses TRBV10-2 and TRBJ2-1; no clear D gene. Trimming took 3 bases from V and 8 from J, leaving 11 bases between them. Germline CDR1 reads WSHSY; CDR2 reads SAAADI. The CDR3 length is 13 residues. In DNA, the CDR3 is TGCGCCAGCAGTGATATCTCGGTCCATGAGCAGTTCTTC. This translates into CASSDISVHEQFF.

J is TRBJ2-1 and V is TRBV2; 7 positions agree with TRBD2. Germline trimming cut 4 bases from V and 3 bases from J; bases unmatched to any gene: 9. This CDR3 region has 16 residues. In germline, CDR1 is SNHLY, CDR2 FYNNEI. The CDR3 nucleotides are TGTGCCAGCAGTGGGACCCGGCGGGGGAACTACAATGAGCAGTTCTTC. Protein product: CASSGTRRGNYNEQFF.

The chain links TRBV28 to TRBJ2-5; weak D call: TRBD1 (6 bases). V lost 7 bases, J lost 2 bases, and 14 bases lay in between. This CDR3 has 14 residues. CDR1 is MDHEN, CDR2 SYDVKM, per germline. In DNA form, the CDR3 reads TGTGCCAGCACCCTCACAGGGAATCAAGAGACCCAGTACTTC. Translation gives CASTLTGNQETQYF.

This clone has just one count. V gene TRBV27 combines with J gene TRBJ2-3; tentative D call: TRBD2 (5 bases). V lost 2 bases, J lost 3 bases, and 9 bases lay in between. This CDR3 region has 14 residues. CDR1 and CDR2 (germline): MNHEY, SMNVEV (reference sequence). The CDR3 DNA reads as TGTGCCAGCAGTTTAGTCCTAGCTACAGATACGCAGTATTTT. This translates into CASSLVLATDTQYF.

The rearrangement joins TRBV27 to TRBJ2-1, with 8 nucleotides matching TRBD2. The CDR3 is 15 residues long. The germline V gene encodes CDR1 MNHEY and CDR2 SMNVEV (reference sequence). V shed 4 bases and J 3 bases; nucleotides not matched to a gene: 5. CDR3 sequence: CASSSIAGIYNEQFF. As DNA, the CDR3 is TGTGCCAGCAGTTCGATAGCGGGAATCTACAATGAGCAGTTCTTC.

This chain links TRBV10-2 with TRBJ2-3; D may be TRBD1 (6 bases). The CDR3 is made up of 13 amino acids. The germline V gene encodes CDR1 WSHSY and CDR2 SAAADI. The germline V and J ends were trimmed by 6 bases and 0 bases, with 7 bases remaining between them. CDR3 in amino acids: CASRQGSTDTQYF. The CDR3 region has the DNA TGCGCCAGCAGACAGGGAAGCACAGATACGCAGTATTTT.